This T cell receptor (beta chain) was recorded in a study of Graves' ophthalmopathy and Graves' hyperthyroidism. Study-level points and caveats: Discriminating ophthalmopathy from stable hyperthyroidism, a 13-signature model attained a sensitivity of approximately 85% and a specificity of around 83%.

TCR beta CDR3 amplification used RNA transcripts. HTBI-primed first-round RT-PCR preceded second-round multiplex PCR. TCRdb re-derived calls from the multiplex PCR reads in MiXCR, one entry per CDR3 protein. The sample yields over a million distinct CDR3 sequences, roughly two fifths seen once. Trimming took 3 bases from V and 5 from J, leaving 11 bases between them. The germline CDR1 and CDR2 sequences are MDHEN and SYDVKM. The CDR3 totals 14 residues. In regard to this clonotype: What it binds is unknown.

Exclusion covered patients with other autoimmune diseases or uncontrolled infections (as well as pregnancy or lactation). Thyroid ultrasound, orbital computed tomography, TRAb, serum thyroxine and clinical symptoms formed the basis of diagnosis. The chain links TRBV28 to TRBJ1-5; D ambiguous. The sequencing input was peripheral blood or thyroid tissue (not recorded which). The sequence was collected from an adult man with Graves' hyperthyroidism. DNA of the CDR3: TGTGCCAGCAGTTTTAGTGGGTCCTATCAGCCCCAGCATTTT. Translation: CASSFSGSYQPQHF.